This TCR beta chain was profiled in a study of shared clonotypes between healthy human individuals. Study-level findings and limits: On the whole, naive subsets had larger estimated richness than memory subsets had.

V lost 2 bases, J lost 3 bases, and 10 bases lay in between. Germline CDR1 and CDR2: LGHNA and YSLEER. There are 15 residues in the CDR3. This clone has only one observation. Its antigen is not known. Method: immunoSEQ multiplex PCR; TCRdb's copy keeps in-frame clones and lacks some. The data show about 1.5 million clones, 98% seen once. This sequence was found in a young man in good health. The rearrangement uses TRBV4-3 and TRBJ1-4; no definite D call. Sample: naive CD4+ T cells sorted from blood. Noted subset: CD45RA+ positively selected. In nucleotides, the CDR3 is TGCGCCAGCAGCCAACACAGAGGAGCTAATGAAAAACTGTTTTTT. Its translation: CASSQHRGANEKLFF.